Following are 20 T cell receptor beta chains from one sample sequenced in a study of post-analysis software for immune sequencing data. Study-level results: Patients used about five TRBV segments, including TRBV5-6, TRBV5-1 and TRBV20-1, more often than controls.

These receptors lack a known antigen. TCR beta cDNA libraries included unique molecular identifiers. TCRdb analysed the PCR reads with MiXCR anew, one entry per CDR3 protein. This table holds around 180,000 distinct CDR3 sequences, roughly 31% found once. The source material was blood. These receptors came from a girl aged 10 to 17 with multiple sclerosis.

The sample holds many counts of this clonotype. The chain has TRBV11-2 and TRBJ2-7; D is possibly TRBD2 (6 bases). The length of the CDR3 is 16 residues. V was trimmed by 4 bases and J by 3 bases, leaving 19 bases between them. CDR1 SGHAT and CDR2 FQNNGV come from the germline V gene. CDR3 coding DNA: TGTGCCAGCAGCTCCGGGGGATCGCCGATAGACTACGAGCAGTACTTC. It specifies CASSSGGSPIDYEQYF. The full variable domain, completed using reference TRBV11-2 and TRBJ2-7, is EAGVAQSPRYKIIEKRQSVAFWCNPISGHATLYWYQQILGQGPKLLIQFQNNGVVDDSQLPKDRFSAERLKGVDSTLKIQPAKLEDSAVYLCASSSGGSPIDYEQYFGPGTRLTVT.

This clonotype was seen only a few times. The chain uses TRBV6-1 and TRBJ1-1; TRBD1 matches 8 bases. Germline-derived CDR1 and CDR2 are MNHNS and SASEGT. After removal of 4 bases from V and 4 bases from J, the junction contained 8 bases not matched to a gene. The CDR3 length is 15 residues. The CDR3 DNA reads TGTGCCAGCAGTGTCCTTGAGACAGGGGTCACTGAAGCTTTCTTT. As protein: CASSVLETGVTEAFF.

There are many counts of this clonotype. The genes are TRBV11-2 and TRBJ2-5, with D tentatively TRBD1 (6 bases). V lost 6 bases and J 4 bases, leaving 15 bases between the germline ends. This CDR3 is built from 14 residues. The germline CDR1 and CDR2 sequences are SGHAT and FQNNGV. The CDR3 here is CASSRQAIIETQYF. CDR3 nucleotide sequence: TGTGCCAGCAGTCGACAGGCGATTATAGAGACCCAGTACTTC.

This clonotype was detected only a few times. CDR3 nucleotides: TGTGCCAGCAAAAACCCGTCCCTGGGCGGCTATGGCTACACCTTC. Its translation: CASKNPSLGGYGYTF. V gene TRBV27 combines with J gene TRBJ1-2; D remains unclear. The CDR3 sequence is 15 residues long. V was cut by 7 bases and J by 4 bases, with 19 bases left in between. Germline CDR1 MNHEY, CDR2 SMNVEV (reference sequence).

This clonotype was recorded at least ten times. J is TRBJ2-7 and V is TRBV20-1; the match to TRBD2 covers 13 bases. Germline V gives CDR1 DFQATT, CDR2 SNEGSKA (reference sequence). V was clipped by 4 bases and J by 5 bases; unmatched bases: 5. The CDR3 runs to 14 residues. CDR3 coding DNA: TGCAGTGCTATATCCGGACTAGCGGGAGACGAGCAGTACTTC. Its translation: CSAISGLAGDEQYF.

In this sample, this clonotype turned up a few times. The V and J genes are TRBV7-2 and TRBJ2-4, with no clear D. In germline, CDR1 is SGHTA, CDR2 FQGNSA. The CDR3 is 11 amino acids. V gave up 2 bases and J gave up 13 bases, with 9 bases separating them. The CDR3 nucleotides read TGTGCCAGCAGCTTAAAGCAGGAGCAGTACTTC. This sequence encodes CASSLKQEQYF.

The chain joins TRBV2 to TRBJ2-7, with D tentatively TRBD1 (7 bases). Per germline, CDR1 SNHLY and CDR2 FYNNEI. Trimming shortened V by 8 bases and J by 2 bases, and 19 bases separated the two germline ends. The CDR3 totals 15 residues. The CDR3, as DNA: TGTGCCAGCTCTTTCCGGGACAGCGGGCCCTACGAGCAGTACTTC. As protein: CASSFRDSGPYEQYF.

V usage is TRBV15 and J usage is TRBJ1-2; 8 bases fit TRBD1. CDR1 and CDR2 (germline): LNHNV, YYDKDF (reference sequence). The CDR3 loop spans 16 amino acids. V was clipped by 1 base and J by 4 bases; unmatched bases: 8. The CDR3 here is CATSRGRDRSSYGYTF. DNA of the CDR3: TGTGCCACCAGCAGAGGCCGGGACAGGAGTAGCTATGGCTACACCTTC. The variable domain in full, with the rest retrieved from reference TRBV15 and TRBJ1-2, is DAMVIQNPRYQVTQFGKPVTLSCSQTLNHNVMYWYQQKSSQAPKLLFHYYDKDFNNEADTPDNFQSRRPNTSFCFLDIRSPGLGDTAMYLCATSRGRDRSSYGYTFGSGTRLTVV.

This clonotype was counted only a few times. The chain uses TRBV4-1 and TRBJ1-1; tentatively, D is TRBD1 (5 bases). The CDR3 runs to 16 residues. Trimming cost V 1 base and J 4 bases, with 16 bases left between them. Germline CDR1 and CDR2: MGHRA and YSYEKL. CDR3 DNA: TGCGCCAGCAGCCAAGGTCGGGACCCCAGGTCCACTGAAGCTTTCTTT. Its translation: CASSQGRDPRSTEAFF.

This chain connects TRBV20-1 to TRBJ2-7; 10 nucleotides line up with TRBD2. CDR3 size: 13 residues. Trimming at V came to 6 bases and at J to 0 bases, leaving 2 bases not matched to a gene. Germline V gives CDR1 DFQATT, CDR2 SNEGSKA (reference sequence). CDR3 bases: TGCAGTGCCTCTAGCGGGAGCTCCTACGAGCAGTACTTC. As protein: CSASSGSSYEQYF.

To note about this clonotype: Likely a read error: the CDR3 ends without its conserved phenylalanine or tryptophan. The CDR3 DNA sequence: TGCAGTGCTAGCGGGACTAGCGGCCTCCCGGGGGGTGAGCAGTTCTCC. It translates to CSASGTSGLPGGEQFS. The genes are TRBV20-1 and TRBJ2-1; 11 bases align to TRBD2. Germline loops: CDR1 DFQATT, CDR2 SNEGSKA (reference sequence). The CDR3 is 16 amino acids. With 3 bases clipped from V and 9 bases from J, the junction kept 13 bases outside the gene matches.

The rearrangement joins TRBV7-9 to TRBJ2-3, with D possibly TRBD2 on 6 matching bases. Germline lookup yields CDR1 SEHNR and CDR2 FQNEAQ (reference sequence). The CDR3 length is 16 residues. The V end was cut by 4 bases, the J end by 0 bases, with 14 bases between. The CDR3 region is CASSSIRDSSTDTQYF. As DNA, the CDR3 is TGTGCCAGCAGCTCCATCCGGGACTCTAGCACAGATACGCAGTATTTT.

The chain couples TRBV7-8 to TRBJ1-5; 9 bases are shared with TRBD1. The germline V gene encodes CDR1 SGHVS and CDR2 FQNEAQ. The V gene end was trimmed by 5 bases and the J gene end by 4 bases; junction bases not matched to a gene: 3. CDR3 length: 14 amino acids. The CDR3 sequence is CASSPGTGNQPQHF. Here the CDR3 DNA reads TGTGCCAGCAGCCCTGGGACAGGGAATCAGCCCCAGCATTTT.

This clonotype has just one count. A much larger clone differs by one base, so this may be a read error. The chain is built from TRBV20-1 and TRBJ2-5; D is uncertain. CDR3 size: 15 residues. Germline V gene lookup returns CDR1 DFQATT and CDR2 SNEGSKA (reference sequence). V lost 2 bases and J lost 1, with 14 bases in between. The CDR3 DNA sequence: TGCAGTGCTAGAAGGTGCCGAGCCCGCCAAGAGACCCAGTACTTC. This translates into CSARRCRARQETQYF.

At least ten counts were recorded for this clonotype. This sequence joins TRBV18 and TRBJ2-7; a weak D match, TRBD1 (5 bases). Trimming left V 3 bases short and J 3 bases short, with 9 bases between. CDR1 KGHSH and CDR2 LQKENI come from the germline V gene. There are 13 residues in the CDR3. CDR3 DNA: TGTGCCAGCTCACCCACCGACAGCTACGAGCAGTACTTC. Its protein is CASSPTDSYEQYF. The full variable domain, its missing parts supplied by reference TRBV18 and TRBJ2-7, is NAGVMQNPRHLVRRRGQEARLRCSPMKGHSHVYWYRQLPEEGLKFMVYLQKENIIDESGMPKERFSAEFPKEGPSILRIQQVVRGDSAAYFCASSPTDSYEQYFGPGTRLTVT.

This clonotype occurred once. The chain combines TRBV5-5 with TRBJ1-1; D gene ambiguous. The ends were cut back, 0 bases at V and 2 bases at J, with 8 bases in the middle. The CDR3 runs to 14 residues. Germline loops: CDR1 SGHKS, CDR2 YYEKEE (reference sequence). In DNA form, the CDR3 reads TGTGCCAGCAGCTTGGTCACTAAAAACACTGAAGCTTTCTTT. It codes for CASSLVTKNTEAFF.

The chain carries TRBV6-1 and TRBJ1-1; possible D gene TRBD1, 5 bases. There are 16 residues in the CDR3. CDR1 and CDR2 from the germline V gene are MNHNS and SASEGT. Trimming took 10 bases from V and 3 from J, leaving 24 bases between them. The CDR3: CANIKGSLFGDTEAFF. DNA of the CDR3: TGTGCCAACATTAAGGGGAGCCTATTTGGGGACACTGAAGCTTTCTTT.

With respect to this clonotype: At one end, the junction sequence differs from germline, possibly due to a read error. The genes are TRBV6-2 or TRBV6-3 and TRBJ2-7; 7 positions agree with TRBD2. The CDR3 runs to 16 residues. Germline CDR1 MNHEY, CDR2 SVGEGT. In nucleotides, the CDR3 is TGTGCCGGCAGAGAACGCGGGAGTAAAACCTCCTACGAGCAGTACTTC. Protein: CAGRERGSKTSYEQYF.

Remarks on this clonotype: One base away lies a much larger clone, so this may be a sequencing read error. The chain combines TRBV29-1 with TRBJ2-5, with D tentatively TRBD1 or TRBD2 (5 bases each). The germline V and J ends were trimmed by 5 bases and 11 bases, with 27 bases remaining between them. Germline-derived CDR1 and CDR2 are SQVTM and ANQGSEA. The CDR3 runs to 15 residues. Here the CDR3 reads CSVRIGLQDCGEQYF. CDR3 coding DNA: TGCAGCGTTCGCATAGGTTTACAGGACTGTGGAGAGCAGTACTTC.

With respect to this clonotype: A much larger clonotype is one base distant, so this may be a read error. The chain uses TRBV27 and TRBJ1-2, with D hard to call. Germline V gene data show CDR1 as MNHEY and CDR2 as SMNVEV (reference sequence). Trimming stripped 0 bases from V and 1 base from J, with 6 bases between. CDR3 size: 14 residues. As DNA, the CDR3 is TGTGCCAGCAGTTTATCGGGCGATAACTATGGCTACACCTTC. It specifies CASSLSGDNYGYTF.